Many counts were recorded for the clone carrying this T cell receptor beta chain. Its antigen is unidentified. These data originate in a study of T cells in Graves' hyperthyroidism and ophthalmopathy. Study background: The authors collected peripheral blood at initial diagnosis, before any treatment.

The CDR3 sequence is 14 residues long. V shed 6 bases, J shed 7 bases, and the junction held 8 bases outside the gene matches. Study observations and caveats: Most expanded thyroid clonotypes above 0.001 recurred in blood.

TCR beta CDR3 regions were amplified from RNA transcripts. An initial round of RT-PCR targeting the TCR CDR3 relied on the HTBI primer set. TCRdb reprocessed the multiplex PCR reads via MiXCR and lists one record per CDR3 protein. The repertoire holds about 290,000 distinct CDR3 sequences, with about 15% as singletons. Exclusions: uncontrolled infection, other autoimmune disease, pregnancy, lactation. The TCR comes from a young man with Graves' hyperthyroidism. This chain connects TRBV12-3 or TRBV12-4 to TRBJ1-2, with 10 nucleotides matching TRBD1. The sample taken for sequencing was blood. The CDR3 coding sequence is TGTGCCAGCAGAGCTGACAGGGGGCTTTCTGGCTACACCTTC. Encoded protein: CASRADRGLSGYTF.